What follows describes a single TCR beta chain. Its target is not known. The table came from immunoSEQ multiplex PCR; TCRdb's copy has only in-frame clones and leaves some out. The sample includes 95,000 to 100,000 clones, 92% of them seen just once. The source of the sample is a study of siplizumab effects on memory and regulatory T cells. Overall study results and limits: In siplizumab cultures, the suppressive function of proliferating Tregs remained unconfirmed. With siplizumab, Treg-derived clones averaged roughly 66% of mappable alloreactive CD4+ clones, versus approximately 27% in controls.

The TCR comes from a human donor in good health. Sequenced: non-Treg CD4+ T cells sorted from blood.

The CDR3 region is CATSTGLAGSYNEQFF. The CDR3 bases are TGTGCCACCAGCACAGGACTAGCTGGGTCCTACAATGAGCAGTTCTTC. The chain has TRBV15 and TRBJ2-1; 8 positions agree with TRBD2. From germline, CDR1 is LNHNV and CDR2 YYDKDF (reference sequence). Losses at the gene ends were 4 bases for V and 1 base for J; bases not matched to a gene: 6. This CDR3 spans 16 amino acids.